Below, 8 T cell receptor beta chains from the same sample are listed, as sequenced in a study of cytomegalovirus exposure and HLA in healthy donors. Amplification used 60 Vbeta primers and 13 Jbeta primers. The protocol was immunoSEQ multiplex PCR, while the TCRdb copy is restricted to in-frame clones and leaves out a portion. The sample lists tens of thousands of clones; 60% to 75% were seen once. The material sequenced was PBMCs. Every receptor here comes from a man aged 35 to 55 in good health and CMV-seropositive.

The CDR3 coding sequence is TGTGCCAGCAGCGGGGGGGACGACTATAGCAATCAGCCCCAGCATTTT. Translated: CASSGGDDYSNQPQHF. The V gene is TRBV9, the J gene TRBJ1-5; tentative D call: TRBD1 (5 bases). This CDR3 region has 16 residues. Germline V gene data show CDR1 as SGDLS and CDR2 as YYNGEE. Trimming left V 3 bases short and J 0 bases short, with 13 bases between.

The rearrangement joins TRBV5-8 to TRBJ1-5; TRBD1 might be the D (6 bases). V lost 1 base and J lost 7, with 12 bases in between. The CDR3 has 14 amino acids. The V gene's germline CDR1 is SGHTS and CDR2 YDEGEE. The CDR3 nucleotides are TGTGCCAGCAGCTTGCTAACAGGGTGGCAGCCCCAGCATTTT. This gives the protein CASSLLTGWQPQHF.

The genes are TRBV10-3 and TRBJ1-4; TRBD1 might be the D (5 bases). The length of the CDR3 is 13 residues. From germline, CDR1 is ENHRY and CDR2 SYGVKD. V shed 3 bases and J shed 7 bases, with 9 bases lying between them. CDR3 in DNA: TGTGCCATCAGTGAACGGGGGGGTGAAAAACTGTTTTTT. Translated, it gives CAISERGGEKLFF.

The CDR3, as DNA: TGTGCCAGCAGCGACGGAGCTAGCAATCAGCCCCAGCATTTT. Its translation is CASSDGASNQPQHF. This chain connects TRBV9 to TRBJ1-5; D call uncertain. The CDR3 is made up of 14 amino acids. V was cut by 3 bases and J by 0 bases, with 7 bases left in between. CDR1 is SGDLS, CDR2 YYNGEE, per germline.

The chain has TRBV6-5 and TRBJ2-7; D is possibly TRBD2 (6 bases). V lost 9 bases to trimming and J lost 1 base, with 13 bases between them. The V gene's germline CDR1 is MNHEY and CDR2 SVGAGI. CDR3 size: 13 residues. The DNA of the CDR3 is TGTGCCAGGGAGGGACTGGGATCCTACGAGCAGTACTTC. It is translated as CAREGLGSYEQYF.

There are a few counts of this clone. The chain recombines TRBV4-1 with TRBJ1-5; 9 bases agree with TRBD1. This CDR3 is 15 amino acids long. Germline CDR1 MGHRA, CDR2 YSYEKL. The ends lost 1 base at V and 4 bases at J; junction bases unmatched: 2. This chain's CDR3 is CASSQGGTGNQPQHF. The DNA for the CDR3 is TGCGCCAGCAGCCAAGGGGGGACAGGGAATCAGCCCCAGCATTTT.

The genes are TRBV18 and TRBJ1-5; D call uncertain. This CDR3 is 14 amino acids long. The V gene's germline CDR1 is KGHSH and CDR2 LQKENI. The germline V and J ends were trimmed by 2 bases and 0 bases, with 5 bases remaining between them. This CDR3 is CASSPVYSNQPQHF. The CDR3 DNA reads TGTGCCAGCTCACCAGTTTATAGCAATCAGCCCCAGCATTTT.

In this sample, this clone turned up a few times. This CDR3 reads CASSSTYWTGEAGELFF. The CDR3 DNA reads TGTGCCAGCAGCTCTACTTATTGGACAGGAGAGGCCGGGGAGCTGTTTTTT. The chain combines TRBV11-3 with TRBJ2-2, with 7 bases identical to TRBD1. This CDR3 spans 17 amino acids. Germline loops: CDR1 SGHNT, CDR2 YENEEA. J was trimmed by 6 bases and V by 4 bases; bases with no gene match: 14.